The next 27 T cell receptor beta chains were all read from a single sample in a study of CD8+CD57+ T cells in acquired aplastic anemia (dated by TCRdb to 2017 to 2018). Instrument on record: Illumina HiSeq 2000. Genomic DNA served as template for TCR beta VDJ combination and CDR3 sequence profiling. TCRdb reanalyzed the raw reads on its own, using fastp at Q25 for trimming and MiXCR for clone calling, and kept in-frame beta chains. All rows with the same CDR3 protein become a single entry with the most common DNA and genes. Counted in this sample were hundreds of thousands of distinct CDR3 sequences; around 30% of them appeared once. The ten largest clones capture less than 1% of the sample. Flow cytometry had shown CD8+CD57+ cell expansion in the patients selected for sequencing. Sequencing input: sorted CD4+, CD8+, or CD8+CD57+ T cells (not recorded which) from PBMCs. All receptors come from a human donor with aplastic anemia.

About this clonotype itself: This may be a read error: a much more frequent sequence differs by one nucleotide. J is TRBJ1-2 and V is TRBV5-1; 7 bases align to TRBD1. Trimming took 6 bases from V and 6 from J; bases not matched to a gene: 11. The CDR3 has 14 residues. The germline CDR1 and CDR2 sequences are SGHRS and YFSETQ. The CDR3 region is CASNEATGYDGYTF. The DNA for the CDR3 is TGCGCCAGCAACGAAGCGACAGGGTACGATGGCTACACCTTC.

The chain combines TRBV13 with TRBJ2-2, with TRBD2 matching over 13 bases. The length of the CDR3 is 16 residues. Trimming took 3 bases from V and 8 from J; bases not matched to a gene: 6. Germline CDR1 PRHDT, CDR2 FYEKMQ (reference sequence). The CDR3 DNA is TGTGCCAGCAGCTTCGGACTAGCGGGAGCTGTTGGGGAGCTGTTTTTT. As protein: CASSFGLAGAVGELFF.

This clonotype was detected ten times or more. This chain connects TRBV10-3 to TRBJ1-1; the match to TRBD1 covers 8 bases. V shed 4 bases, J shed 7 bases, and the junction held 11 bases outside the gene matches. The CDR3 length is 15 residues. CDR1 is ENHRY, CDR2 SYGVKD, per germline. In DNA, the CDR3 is TGTGCCATCAGTGCGGACAGGGTGGGGGACGGTGAAGCTTTCTTT. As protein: CAISADRVGDGEAFF.

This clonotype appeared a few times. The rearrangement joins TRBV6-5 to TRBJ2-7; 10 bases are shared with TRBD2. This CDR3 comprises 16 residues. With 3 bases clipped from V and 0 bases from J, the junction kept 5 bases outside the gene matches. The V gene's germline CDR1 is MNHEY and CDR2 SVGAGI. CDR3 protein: CASSYPPSGSSYEQYF. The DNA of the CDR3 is TGTGCCAGCAGTTATCCCCCTAGCGGGAGCTCCTACGAGCAGTACTTC.

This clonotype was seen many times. The CDR3 nucleotides read TGTGCCATCAGTGAAACCTCTAACCCAGACCAAGAGACCCAGTACTTC. Translation gives CAISETSNPDQETQYF. The chain employs TRBV10-3 and TRBJ2-5; D is undetermined. The germline V and J ends were trimmed by 3 bases and 0 bases, with 14 bases remaining between them. The length of the CDR3 is 16 residues. The germline CDR1 and CDR2 sequences are ENHRY and SYGVKD.

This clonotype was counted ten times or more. For the CDR3, the DNA is TGCAGCGTTGTGGGGACAGGGGGGTCCTACGAGCAGTACTTC. This sequence encodes CSVVGTGGSYEQYF. V usage is TRBV29-1 and J usage is TRBJ2-7; TRBD1 matches at 11 bases. This CDR3 comprises 14 residues. Trimming cost V 4 bases and J 1 base; bases outside gene matches: 3. Germline CDR1 is SQVTM and CDR2 is ANQGSEA.

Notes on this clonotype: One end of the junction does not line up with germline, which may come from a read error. The CDR3 reads CASREGGVNNSPLHF. The DNA for the CDR3 is TGTGCCAGCAGGGAAGGGGGGGTTAATAATTCACCCCTCCACTTT. The chain recombines TRBV2 with TRBJ1-6; TRBD1 is a possible D gene (6 bases). In germline, CDR1 is SNHLY, CDR2 FYNNEI. The CDR3 is made up of 15 amino acids.

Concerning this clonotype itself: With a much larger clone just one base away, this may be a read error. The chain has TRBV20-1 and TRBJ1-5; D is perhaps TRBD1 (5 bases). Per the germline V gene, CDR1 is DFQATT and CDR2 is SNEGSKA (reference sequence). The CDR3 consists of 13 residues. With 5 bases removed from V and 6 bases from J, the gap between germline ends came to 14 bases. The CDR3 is CSARRDRCQPQHF. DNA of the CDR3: TGCAGTGCTCGCCGGGACCGCTGTCAGCCCCAGCATTTT.

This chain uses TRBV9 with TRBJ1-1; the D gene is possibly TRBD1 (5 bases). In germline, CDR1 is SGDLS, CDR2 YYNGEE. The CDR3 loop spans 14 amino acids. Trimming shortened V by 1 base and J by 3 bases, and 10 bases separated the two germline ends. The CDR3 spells CASSVFGGDTEAFF. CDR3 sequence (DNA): TGTGCCAGCAGCGTATTCGGGGGAGACACTGAAGCTTTCTTT.

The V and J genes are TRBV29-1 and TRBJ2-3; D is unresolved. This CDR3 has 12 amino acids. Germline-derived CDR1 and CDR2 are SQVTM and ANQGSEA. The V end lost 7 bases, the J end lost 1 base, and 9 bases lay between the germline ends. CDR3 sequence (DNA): TGCAGCGCTGGACGGGGCACAGATACGCAGTATTTT. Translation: CSAGRGTDTQYF.

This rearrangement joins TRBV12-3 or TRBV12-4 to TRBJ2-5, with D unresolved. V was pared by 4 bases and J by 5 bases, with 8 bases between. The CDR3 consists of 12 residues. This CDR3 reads CASSSYGETQYF. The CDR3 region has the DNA TGTGCCAGCAGTTCCTATGGGGAGACCCAGTACTTC.

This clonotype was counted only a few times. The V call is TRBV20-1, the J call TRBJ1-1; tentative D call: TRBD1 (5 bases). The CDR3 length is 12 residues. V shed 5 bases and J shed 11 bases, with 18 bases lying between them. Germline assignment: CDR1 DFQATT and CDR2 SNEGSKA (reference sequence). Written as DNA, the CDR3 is TGCAGTGCTCTAGACGGGGCAAAAGATGCTTTCTTT. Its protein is CSALDGAKDAFF.

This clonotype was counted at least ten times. CDR3 region: CASSLTGTGESPLHF. CDR3 in DNA: TGTGCCAGCAGCTTAACCGGGACAGGGGAATCACCCCTCCACTTT. The rearrangement uses TRBV7-3 and TRBJ1-6, with TRBD1 matching over 10 bases. The V and J ends lost 0 bases and 10 bases, in that order; junction bases with no gene match: 3. Germline V gene data show CDR1 as SGHTA and CDR2 as FQGTGA. CDR3 length: 15 residues. The entire variable domain, with the rest obtained from reference TRBV7-3 and TRBJ1-6, is as follows: GAGVSQTPSNKVTEKGKYVELRCDPISGHTALYWYRQSLGQGPEFLIYFQGTGAADDSGLPNDRFFAVRPEGSVSTLKIQRTERGDSAVYLCASSLTGTGESPLHFGNGTRLTVT.

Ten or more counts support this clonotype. DNA for the CDR3: TGTGCCATCAGTGGGGGACAGGGGGCTGGAGCTTTCTTT. It is translated as CAISGGQGAGAFF. The gene calls are TRBV10-3 and TRBJ1-1; 12 positions match TRBD1. This CDR3 is 13 amino acids long. Germline trimming cut 4 bases from V and 10 bases from J; bases unmatched to any gene: 4. Germline lookup yields CDR1 ENHRY and CDR2 SYGVKD.

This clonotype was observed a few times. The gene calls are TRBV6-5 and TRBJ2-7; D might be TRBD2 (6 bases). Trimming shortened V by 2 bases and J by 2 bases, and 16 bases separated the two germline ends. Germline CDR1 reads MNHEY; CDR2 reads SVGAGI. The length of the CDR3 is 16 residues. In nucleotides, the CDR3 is TGTGCCAGCAGTTACCGGGACTCGAAGTTAACCTACGAGCAGTACTTC. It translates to CASSYRDSKLTYEQYF.

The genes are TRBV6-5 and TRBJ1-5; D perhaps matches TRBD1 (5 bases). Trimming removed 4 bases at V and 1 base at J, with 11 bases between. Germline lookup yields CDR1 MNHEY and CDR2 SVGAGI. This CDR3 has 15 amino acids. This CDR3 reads CASSSRWDSNQPQHF. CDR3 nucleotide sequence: TGTGCCAGCAGTTCTCGTTGGGACAGCAATCAGCCCCAGCATTTT.

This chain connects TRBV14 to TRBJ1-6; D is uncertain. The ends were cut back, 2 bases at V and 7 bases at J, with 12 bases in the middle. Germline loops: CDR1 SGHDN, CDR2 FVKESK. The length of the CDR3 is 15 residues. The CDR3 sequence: CASSQYHGANSPLHF. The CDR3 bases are TGTGCCAGCAGCCAATACCACGGAGCGAATTCACCCCTCCACTTT.

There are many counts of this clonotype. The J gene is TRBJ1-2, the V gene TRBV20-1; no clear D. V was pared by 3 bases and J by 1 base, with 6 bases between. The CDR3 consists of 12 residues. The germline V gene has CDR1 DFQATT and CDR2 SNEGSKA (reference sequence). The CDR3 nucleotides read TGCAGTGCTAGCAGAGTTAACTATGGCTACACCTTC. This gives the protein CSASRVNYGYTF.

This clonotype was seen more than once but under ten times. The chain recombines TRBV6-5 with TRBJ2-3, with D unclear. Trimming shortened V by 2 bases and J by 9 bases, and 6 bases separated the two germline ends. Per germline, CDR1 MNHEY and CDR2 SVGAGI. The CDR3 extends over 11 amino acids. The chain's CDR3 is CASSYHSTQYF. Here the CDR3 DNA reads TGTGCCAGCAGTTACCACTCGACGCAGTATTTT.

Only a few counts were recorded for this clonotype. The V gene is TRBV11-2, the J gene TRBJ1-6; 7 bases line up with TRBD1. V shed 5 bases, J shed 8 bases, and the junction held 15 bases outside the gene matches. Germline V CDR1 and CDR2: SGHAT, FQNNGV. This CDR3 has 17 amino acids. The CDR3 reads CASSIRGSAYMDSPLHF. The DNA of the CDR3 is TGTGCCAGCAGCATCAGGGGGAGCGCGTACATGGATTCACCCCTCCACTTT.

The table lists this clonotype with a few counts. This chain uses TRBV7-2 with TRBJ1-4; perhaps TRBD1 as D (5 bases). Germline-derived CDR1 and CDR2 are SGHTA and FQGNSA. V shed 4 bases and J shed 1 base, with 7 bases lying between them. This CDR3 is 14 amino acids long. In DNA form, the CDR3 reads TGTGCCAGCAGCTCGGGACTAACTAATGAAAAACTGTTTTTT. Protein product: CASSSGLTNEKLFF.

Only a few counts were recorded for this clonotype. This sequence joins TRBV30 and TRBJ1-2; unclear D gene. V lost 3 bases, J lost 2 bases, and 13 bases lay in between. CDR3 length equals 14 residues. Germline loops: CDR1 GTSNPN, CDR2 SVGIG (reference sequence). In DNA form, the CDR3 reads TGTGCCTGGAGCCCTGGGCGTGGGAACTATGGCTACACCTTC. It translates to CAWSPGRGNYGYTF. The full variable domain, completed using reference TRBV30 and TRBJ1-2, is SQTIHQWPATLVQPVGSPLSLECTVEGTSNPNLYWYRQAAGRGLQLLFYSVGIGQISSEVPQNLSASRPQDRQFILSSKKLLLSDSGFYLCAWSPGRGNYGYTFGSGTRLTVV.

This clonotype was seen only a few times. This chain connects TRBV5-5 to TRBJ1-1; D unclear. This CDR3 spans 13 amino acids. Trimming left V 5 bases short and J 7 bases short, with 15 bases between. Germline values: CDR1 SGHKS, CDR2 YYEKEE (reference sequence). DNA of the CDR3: TGTGCCAGCAGTACCGAATTGATGGGTGAAGCTTTCTTT. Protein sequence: CASSTELMGEAFF.

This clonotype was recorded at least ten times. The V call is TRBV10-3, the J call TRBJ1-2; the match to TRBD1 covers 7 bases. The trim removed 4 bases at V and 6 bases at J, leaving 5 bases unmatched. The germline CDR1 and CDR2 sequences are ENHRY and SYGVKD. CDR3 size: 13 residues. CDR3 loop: CAISGGQIDGYTF. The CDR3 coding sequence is TGTGCCATCAGTGGGGGACAGATTGATGGCTACACCTTC.

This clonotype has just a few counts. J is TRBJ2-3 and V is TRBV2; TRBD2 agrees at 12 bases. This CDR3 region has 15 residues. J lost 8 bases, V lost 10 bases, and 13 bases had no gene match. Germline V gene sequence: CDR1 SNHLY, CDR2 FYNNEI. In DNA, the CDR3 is TGTGCCAACGCTAGCGGGAGGGCGACAGGTTTTACGCAGTATTTT. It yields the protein CANASGRATGFTQYF.

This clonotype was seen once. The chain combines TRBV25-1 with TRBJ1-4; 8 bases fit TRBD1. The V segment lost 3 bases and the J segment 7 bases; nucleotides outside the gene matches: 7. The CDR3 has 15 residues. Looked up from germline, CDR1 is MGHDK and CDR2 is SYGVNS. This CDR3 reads CASSDYGQGAEKLFF. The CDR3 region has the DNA TGTGCCAGCAGTGATTATGGGCAGGGGGCTGAAAAACTGTTTTTT.

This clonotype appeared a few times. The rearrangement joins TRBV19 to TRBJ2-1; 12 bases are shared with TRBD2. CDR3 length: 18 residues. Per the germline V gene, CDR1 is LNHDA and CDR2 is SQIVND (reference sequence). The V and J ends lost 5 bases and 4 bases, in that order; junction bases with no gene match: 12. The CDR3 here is CASSFVNWTSGKYNEQFF. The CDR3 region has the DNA TGTGCCAGTAGTTTCGTGAATTGGACTAGCGGGAAATACAATGAGCAGTTCTTC.